These 10 T cell receptor beta chains share one sample of origin, sequenced in a study of blood T cell repertoires in COVID-19. The assay was immunoSEQ multiplex PCR, and TCRdb's table has in-frame clones only and misses some. The table shows roughly 260,000 clones, with around 87% occurring only once. Sequencing was done on a sample of PBMCs or T cells enriched from blood (not recorded which). These TCRs come from a woman aged 25 to 39 with acute COVID-19.

A single count supports this clone. CDR3 region: CASSTYPFGGYKNIQYF. CDR3 sequence (DNA): TGTGCCAGTAGTACCTATCCTTTCGGAGGGTACAAAAACATTCAGTACTTC. The rearrangement uses TRBV19 and TRBJ2-4, with a weak D call TRBD2 (6 bases). This CDR3 has 17 amino acids. CDR1 and CDR2 (germline): LNHDA, SQIVND (reference sequence). Trimming pared 4 bases from V and 3 bases from J, leaving 19 bases between. The variable domain in full, completed from reference TRBV19 and TRBJ2-4, reads DGGITQSPKYLFRKEGQNVTLSCEQNLNHDAMYWYRQDPGQGLRLIYYSQIVNDFQKGDIAEGYSVSREKKESFPLTVTSAQKNPTAFYLCASSTYPFGGYKNIQYFGAGTRLSVL.

This chain joins TRBV4-3 and TRBJ2-3; 7 nucleotides match TRBD1. This CDR3 has 14 residues. CDR1 LGHNA and CDR2 YSLEER come from the germline V gene. V dropped 5 bases and J dropped 6; count of bases not matched to a gene: 8. The CDR3 DNA follows: TGCGCCAGCAGCGTGGGACAGCGATCGGATACGCAGTATTTT. Its protein is CASSVGQRSDTQYF.

The chain has TRBV9 and TRBJ2-5; 7 positions agree with TRBD1. The CDR3 consists of 14 residues. From germline, CDR1 is SGDLS and CDR2 YYNGEE. The V and J ends lost 4 bases and 0 bases, in that order; junction bases with no gene match: 3. The DNA for the CDR3 is TGTGCCAGCAGCCAGGGACAGAACCAAGAGACCCAGTACTTC. This codes for CASSQGQNQETQYF.

This clone has more than one count but fewer than ten. CDR3 nucleotide sequence: TGTGCCAGCACCCCACCGGGACAGGGTGGCAATGAGCAGTTCTTC. Protein: CASTPPGQGGNEQFF. This rearrangement joins TRBV7-8 to TRBJ2-1; 9 nucleotides align to TRBD1. The CDR3 runs 15 residues. The trim removed 7 bases at V and 6 bases at J, leaving 10 bases unmatched. CDR1 and CDR2 from the germline V gene are SGHVS and FQNEAQ.

This clone was seen just once. The genes are TRBV7-9 and TRBJ1-5; D is possibly TRBD1 (5 bases). CDR3 length: 14 amino acids. The V gene's germline CDR1 is SEHNR and CDR2 FQNEAQ (reference sequence). With 5 bases removed from V and 5 bases from J, the gap between germline ends came to 13 bases. DNA for the CDR3: TGTGCCAGCAGCCCCTCAGGGTTTCATCAGCCCCAGCATTTT. It specifies CASSPSGFHQPQHF. The complete variable domain, with remaining parts taken from reference TRBV7-9 and TRBJ1-5, reads DTGVSQNPRHKITKRGQNVTFRCDPISEHNRLYWYRQTLGQGPEFLTYFQNEAQLEKSRLLSDRFSAERPKGSFSTLEIQRTEQGDSAMYLCASSPSGFHQPQHFGDGTRLSIL.

This clone appeared a few times. J is TRBJ1-1 and V is TRBV7-9; D is perhaps TRBD1 (6 bases). The germline gives CDR1 SEHNR, CDR2 FQNEAQ (reference sequence). V lost 3 bases to trimming and J lost 5 bases, with 13 bases between them. The CDR3 totals 14 residues. The CDR3 DNA reads as TGTGCCAGCAGCTTCGCGGGGGCATGGACTGAAGCTTTCTTT. It yields the protein CASSFAGAWTEAFF.

V usage is TRBV5-1 and J usage is TRBJ1-4, with 7 positions matching TRBD1. Germline assignment: CDR1 SGHRS and CDR2 YFSETQ. The V and J ends lost 5 bases and 1 base, in that order; junction bases with no gene match: 8. The CDR3 is made up of 16 amino acids. The CDR3 protein is CASRGGASGTNEKLFF. In DNA, the CDR3 is TGCGCCAGCAGAGGGGGCGCATCTGGAACTAATGAAAAACTGTTTTTT.

The V call is TRBV28, the J call TRBJ2-7; 10 bases match TRBD2. The germline CDR1 and CDR2 sequences are MDHEN and SYDVKM. After removal of 4 bases from V and 2 bases from J, the junction contained 11 bases not matched to a gene. CDR3 length: 17 amino acids. CDR3 sequence: CASSSELAGPLPYEQYF. CDR3 DNA: TGTGCCAGCAGTTCCGAACTAGCGGGACCACTCCCCTACGAGCAGTACTTC.

This clone occurred a few times. Its ends do not fully match the called genes, so a read error is possible. The CDR3: CASSIELTGRGTPVSF. In nucleotides, the CDR3 is TGTGCCAGTAGTATCGAACTTACAGGGCGAGGAACCCCTGTAAGCTTT. The rearrangement joins TRBV19 to TRBJ1-1; tentative D call: TRBD1 (6 bases). CDR3 length equals 16 residues. Per the germline V gene, CDR1 is LNHDA and CDR2 is SQIVND (reference sequence).

The chain carries TRBV28 and TRBJ2-7; D is perhaps TRBD1 (5 bases). Trimming cost V 2 bases and J 3 bases, with 11 bases left between them. The CDR3 covers 14 residues. Germline V lookup: CDR1 MDHEN, CDR2 SYDVKM. CDR3 loop: CASSLSQGNYEQYF. Here the CDR3 DNA reads TGTGCCAGCAGTTTAAGTCAGGGAAACTACGAGCAGTACTTC. Looking up the rest from reference TRBV28 and TRBJ2-7 gives the full variable domain: DVKVTQSSRYLVKRTGEKVFLECVQDMDHENMFWYRQDPGLGLRLIYFSYDVKMKEKGDIPEGYSVSREKKERFSLILESASTNQTSMYLCASSLSQGNYEQYFGPGTRLTVT.